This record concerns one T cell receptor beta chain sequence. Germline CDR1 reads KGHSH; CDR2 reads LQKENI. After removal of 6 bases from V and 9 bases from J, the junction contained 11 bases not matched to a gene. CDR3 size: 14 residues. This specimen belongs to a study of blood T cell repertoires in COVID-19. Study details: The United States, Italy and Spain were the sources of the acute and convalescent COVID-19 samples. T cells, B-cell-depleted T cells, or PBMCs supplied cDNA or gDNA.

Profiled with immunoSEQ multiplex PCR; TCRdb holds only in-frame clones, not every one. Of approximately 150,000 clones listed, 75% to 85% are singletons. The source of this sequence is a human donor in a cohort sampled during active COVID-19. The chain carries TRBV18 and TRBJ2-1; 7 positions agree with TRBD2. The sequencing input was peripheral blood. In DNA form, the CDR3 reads TGTGCCAGCTCGGGGGGGAACCATAACGGTGAGCAGTTCTTC. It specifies CASSGGNHNGEQFF.